Below, 26 T cell receptor beta chains from the same sample are listed, as sequenced in a study of shared clonotypes between healthy human individuals (dated by TCRdb to 2019 to 2021). The library was obtained by the immunoSEQ multiplex PCR assay. The clones in this table, taken by TCRdb from immuneACCESS, are in-frame only. Not every clone is retained; where verified, under half of the shortfall comes from an unresolved V gene, and the cause of the rest is unknown. This sample holds 1,400,000 or so clones; roughly 98.5% were observed only once. Over 0.3% of the sample is taken by the ten largest. The sample comprised naive CD4+ T cells sorted from blood. In light of the paper, this sample's cell subset or site label describes: CD45RA+ positively selected. The receptors shown here come from a man aged 25 to 45 in good health.

This chain joins TRBV7-2 and TRBJ2-7, with a possible D match to TRBD1 (6 bases). In germline, CDR1 is SGHTA, CDR2 FQGNSA. The CDR3 totals 12 residues. Trimming removed 4 bases from V and 9 bases from J, with 13 bases in between. Here the CDR3 DNA reads TGTGCCAGCAGCTCAAACAGGGACCGGCAGTACTTC. Translation: CASSSNRDRQYF.

The rearrangement joins TRBV14 to TRBJ1-3; D not resolved. The V and J ends lost 2 bases and 0 bases respectively, with 8 bases between them. The CDR3 sequence is 15 residues long. Germline CDR1 and CDR2: SGHDN and FVKESK. The CDR3 spells CASSQKLLSGNTIYF. Written as DNA, the CDR3 is TGTGCCAGCAGCCAAAAGCTCCTCTCTGGAAACACCATATATTTT.

This clone appeared once. The chain carries TRBV6-5 and TRBJ2-1, with D possibly being TRBD2 (6 bases). V lost 6 bases and J lost 8, with 17 bases in between. The CDR3 covers 14 residues. Germline loops: CDR1 MNHEY, CDR2 SVGAGI. DNA of the CDR3: TGTGCCAGCAGATCTAGCGACAGTTACTATGAGCAGTTCTTC. Translation: CASRSSDSYYEQFF.

V gene TRBV5-1 combines with J gene TRBJ2-1; 8 nucleotides agree with TRBD1. This CDR3 has 16 residues. The junction had 11 bases not matched to a gene; V was cut back by 0 bases and J by 9 bases. Germline assignment: CDR1 SGHRS and CDR2 YFSETQ. The CDR3 bases are TGCGCCAGCAGCTTGGGAGACAGGGGTAGTCGGAGTGAGCAGTTCTTC. This gives the protein CASSLGDRGSRSEQFF.

V usage is TRBV11-2 and J usage is TRBJ2-2, with D possibly being TRBD1 (5 bases). CDR3 size: 13 residues. The V end was cut by 1 base, the J end by 6 bases, with 6 bases between. The V gene's germline CDR1 is SGHAT and CDR2 FQNNGV. This CDR3 is CASSLGGAGELFF. The DNA of the CDR3 is TGTGCCAGCAGCTTAGGGGGCGCCGGGGAGCTGTTTTTT.

The chain links TRBV28 to TRBJ2-7, with 11 bases lining up with TRBD2. Trimming cost V 6 bases and J 5 bases; bases outside gene matches: 12. Per the germline V gene, CDR1 is MDHEN and CDR2 is SYDVKM. The CDR3 loop spans 16 amino acids. The CDR3 nucleotides read TGTGCCAGCAGGTACATCAAGGCTAGCGGGAGGAACGAGCAGTACTTC. This sequence encodes CASRYIKASGRNEQYF.

V usage is TRBV7-2 and J usage is TRBJ2-1; TRBD1 agrees at 9 bases. The V gene end was trimmed by 4 bases and the J gene end by 1 base; junction bases not matched to a gene: 5. Per the germline V gene, CDR1 is SGHTA and CDR2 is FQGNSA. The CDR3 has 16 residues. The CDR3 DNA reads TGTGCCAGCAGCTCTCGACAGGGGGAATCCTACAATGAGCAGTTCTTC. Residues: CASSSRQGESYNEQFF.

In this sample, this clone turned up once. The chain joins TRBV6-5 to TRBJ2-1, with 8 bases that match TRBD2. V lost 0 bases to trimming and J lost 7 bases; unmatched junction nucleotides: 8. This CDR3 contains 16 residues. Per the germline V gene, CDR1 is MNHEY and CDR2 is SVGAGI. The CDR3 sequence: CASSYSGSGRGNEQFF. CDR3 DNA: TGTGCCAGCAGTTACTCTGGAAGCGGGAGAGGGAATGAGCAGTTCTTC.

This chain links TRBV6-6 with TRBJ1-1; a weak D match, TRBD1 (5 bases). Germline V gene sequence: CDR1 MNHNY, CDR2 SVGAGI (reference sequence). The germline V and J ends were trimmed by 0 bases and 1 base, with 12 bases remaining between them. The CDR3 length is 16 residues. The CDR3 DNA reads as TGTGCCAGCAGTTACTCCAGGGAAGGGCAGAACACTGAAGCTTTCTTT. This codes for CASSYSREGQNTEAFF.

CDR3 region: CASSQGLGRNTDTQYF. The CDR3 nucleotides are TGTGCCAGCAGCCAAGGTCTCGGGAGGAACACAGATACGCAGTATTTT. The gene calls are TRBV7-2 and TRBJ2-3; 7 bases map to TRBD2. J gave up 2 bases and V 5 bases, and 10 bases lay outside the gene matches. The CDR3 is 16 amino acids. Germline lookup yields CDR1 SGHTA and CDR2 FQGNSA.

The chain joins TRBV10-3 to TRBJ2-5, with a tentative D call TRBD2 (5 bases). The V end lost 8 bases, the J end lost 3 bases, and 10 bases lay between the germline ends. CDR1 is ENHRY and CDR2 is SYGVKD in the germline V gene. This CDR3 has 12 residues. The CDR3 region is CAIGPGEETQYF. In DNA form, the CDR3 reads TGTGCCATCGGCCCCGGGGAAGAGACCCAGTACTTC.

The genes are TRBV27 and TRBJ2-6; D remains unclear. V was cut by 2 bases and J by 0 bases, with 14 bases left in between. The CDR3 totals 18 residues. Germline loops: CDR1 MNHEY, CDR2 SMNVEV (reference sequence). DNA of the CDR3: TGTGCCAGCAGTTTAAAGACTTCGGCTGCCTCTGGGGCCAACGTCCTGACTTTC. Translation gives CASSLKTSAASGANVLTF.

The chain carries TRBV15 and TRBJ2-4; TRBD1 might be the D (6 bases). Germline CDR1 is LNHNV and CDR2 is YYDKDF (reference sequence). Trimming left V 0 bases short and J 7 bases short, with 10 bases between. The CDR3 spans 14 residues. CDR3 in DNA: TGTGCCACCAGCAGAGATCAGGGGTGGAACATTCAGTACTTC. This encodes CATSRDQGWNIQYF. The full variable domain, rest sourced from reference TRBV15 and TRBJ2-4, is DAMVIQNPRYQVTQFGKPVTLSCSQTLNHNVMYWYQQKSSQAPKLLFHYYDKDFNNEADTPDNFQSRRPNTSFCFLDIRSPGLGDTAMYLCATSRDQGWNIQYFGAGTRLSVL.

The sample holds one count of this clone. The chain combines TRBV9 with TRBJ2-7; 7 bases are a match to TRBD2. Unmatched junction bases numbered 12, after V lost 3 bases and J lost 3 bases. CDR1 SGDLS and CDR2 YYNGEE come from the germline V gene. The CDR3 covers 16 residues. The CDR3 nucleotides are TGTGCCAGCAGCGCCGGGGGGAGGAGCGGGCTCTACGAGCAGTACTTC. Translation: CASSAGGRSGLYEQYF.

The gene calls are TRBV5-4 and TRBJ2-2; 9 bases are shared with TRBD2. The CDR3 is 15 residues long. The germline V gene encodes CDR1 SGHNT and CDR2 YYREEE (reference sequence). V lost 3 bases and J lost 3; bases outside the gene matches: 3. The CDR3 is CASSSGGGDTGELFF. As DNA, the CDR3 is TGTGCCAGCAGCTCCGGCGGGGGGGACACCGGGGAGCTGTTTTTT.

CDR3 DNA: TGCGCCAGCAGCTTGTACGGGACTAGCATTGAGACCCAGTACTTC. Its translation is CASSLYGTSIETQYF. This chain connects TRBV5-1 to TRBJ2-5; 9 nucleotides agree with TRBD2. The CDR3 is made up of 15 amino acids. From germline, CDR1 is SGHRS and CDR2 YFSETQ. The ends lost 1 base at V and 5 bases at J; junction bases unmatched: 6.

The chain carries TRBV5-1 and TRBJ2-6, with 7 nucleotides matching TRBD1. J was trimmed by 1 base and V by 4 bases; bases with no gene match: 8. Germline V lookup: CDR1 SGHRS, CDR2 YFSETQ. The CDR3 is made up of 17 amino acids. The CDR3 DNA follows: TGCGCCAGCAGCGGGATGGACAGGCCTTCTGGGGCCAACGTCCTGACTTTC. The encoded protein is CASSGMDRPSGANVLTF.

Only one count was recorded for this clone. The gene calls are TRBV21-1 and TRBJ1-5. TRBV21-1 is a pseudogene. The CDR3 covers 19 residues. CDR3 sequence: CASSKGPAREGDSNQPQHF. Here the CDR3 DNA reads TGTGCCAGCAGCAAAGGGCCCGCGAGGGAAGGGGATAGCAATCAGCCCCAGCATTTT.

The rearrangement uses TRBV5-6 and TRBJ2-7; the D gene is possibly TRBD1 (6 bases). This CDR3 has 14 residues. Between the trimmed V and J ends, which lost 2 bases and 7 bases, there was a span of 16 bases. Germline lookup yields CDR1 SGHDT and CDR2 YYEEEE. In DNA, the CDR3 is TGTGCCAGCAGCTTTCTGGGGGCTGAGTGGGAGCAGTACTTC. Its translation is CASSFLGAEWEQYF.

A single count supports this clone. This chain uses TRBV5-4 with TRBJ1-2, with D perhaps TRBD1 (5 bases). Germline V gene data show CDR1 as SGHNT and CDR2 as YYREEE (reference sequence). The V end lost 4 bases, the J end lost 1 base, and 17 bases lay between the germline ends. The CDR3 has 16 amino acids. The CDR3 DNA reads as TGTGCCAGCAGCCCGAACCCGATCAGGGTTAACTATGGCTACACCTTC. Protein: CASSPNPIRVNYGYTF.

The chain employs TRBV10-3 and TRBJ1-1; a weak D match, TRBD1 (6 bases). The germline V and J ends were trimmed by 4 bases and 7 bases, with 13 bases remaining between them. Germline V lookup: CDR1 ENHRY, CDR2 SYGVKD. This CDR3 has 13 residues. The CDR3 DNA is TGTGCCATCAGTGCCCAGGGGCCGAATGAAGCTTTCTTT. Its translation is CAISAQGPNEAFF.

The CDR3 is CASSYRRVETQYF. In nucleotides, the CDR3 is TGTGCCAGCAGTTACAGACGAGTGGAGACCCAGTACTTC. The J gene is TRBJ2-5, the V gene TRBV6-5, with unresolved D. Germline values: CDR1 MNHEY, CDR2 SVGAGI. The CDR3 is 13 residues long. Trimming stripped 2 bases from V and 5 bases from J, with 9 bases between.

This chain links TRBV5-1 with TRBJ2-3; unclear D gene. The CDR3 loop spans 16 amino acids. Trimming removed 0 bases from V and 3 bases from J, with 14 bases in between. Germline CDR1 SGHRS, CDR2 YFSETQ. The CDR3 is CASSLVIGFGTDTQYF. Written as DNA, the CDR3 is TGCGCCAGCAGCTTGGTAATTGGGTTCGGTACAGATACGCAGTATTTT.

The chain has TRBV7-2 and TRBJ1-4; no firm D call. There are 13 residues in the CDR3. The V gene lost 0 bases and the J gene lost 7 bases, with 6 bases spanning the gap. Germline-derived CDR1 and CDR2 are SGHTA and FQGNSA. This CDR3 is CASSLATAEKLFF. The CDR3 DNA is TGTGCCAGCAGCTTAGCGACTGCTGAAAAACTGTTTTTT.

In its sample, this clone was seen once. The chain couples TRBV5-8 to TRBJ2-5, with D hard to call. Germline lookup yields CDR1 SGHTS and CDR2 YDEGEE. The V end was cut by 4 bases, the J end by 2 bases, with 18 bases between. The CDR3 is made up of 16 amino acids. CDR3 sequence (DNA): TGTGCCAGCAGCCCGATCGTGGCTACACTTCAAGAGACCCAGTACTTC. This codes for CASSPIVATLQETQYF.

V is TRBV10-1 and J is TRBJ1-1, with D uncertain. V was pared by 3 bases and J by 5 bases, with 13 bases between. The CDR3 has 14 amino acids. Germline-derived CDR1 and CDR2 are WNHNN and SYGVQD (reference sequence). CDR3 sequence: CASSDLIGGTEAFF. In DNA form, the CDR3 reads TGCGCCAGCAGTGATCTAATCGGTGGGACTGAAGCTTTCTTT.